This record covers a single TCR beta chain. Its antigen remains unidentified. These data come from a study of post-analysis software for immune sequencing data. Whole-study results and caveats: In patients, TRBV5-6, TRBV5-1 and TRBV20-1 belonged to five TRBV segments found more frequently than in controls. For normalized Chao1 diversity, multiple sclerosis patients scored significantly lower than controls did.

Germline V CDR1 and CDR2: SGHNT, YENEEA. CDR3 length: 15 residues. With 3 bases clipped from V and 2 bases from J, the junction kept 3 bases outside the gene matches. Unique molecular identifiers featured in each of the TCR beta cDNA libraries. MiXCR was run by TCRdb on the PCR reads, yielding one entry per CDR3 protein. The profile shows more than 450,000 distinct CDR3 sequences, roughly 46% of them singletons. The sample taken for sequencing was blood. V usage is TRBV11-3 and J usage is TRBJ2-1, with TRBD1 matching over 8 bases. This clonotype originated in a girl aged 5 to 17 with multiple sclerosis. The CDR3 region is CASSLRQGPYNEQFF. The CDR3 DNA reads as TGTGCCAGCAGCTTGAGACAGGGGCCCTACAATGAGCAGTTCTTC.